Sequencing of this TCR beta chain was carried out in a study of PD-L1 blockade in urothelial cancer. In the study overall: Peripheral blood specimens exhibited a median yield of about 140,000 T cells.

Sequenced by immunoSEQ multiplex PCR; TCRdb stores in-frame clones only, minus some. The data hold 38,000 or so clones, with around 82% observed a single time. The study, taken as a whole, reports: Durable benefit accompanied greater 3-week expansion of tumor-associated blood clones.

Germline loops: CDR1 SGHTA, CDR2 FQGNSA. V lost 3 bases to trimming and J lost 5 bases; unmatched junction nucleotides: 5. The CDR3 is made up of 14 amino acids. A note on this clone: The antigen remains unidentified.

This receptor was obtained from a man in his sixties with urothelial cancer. The chain recombines TRBV7-2 with TRBJ2-7; TRBD2 agrees at 9 bases. Sequenced material: PBMCs, taken around atezolizumab (anti-PD-L1) treatment. CDR3 in amino acids: CASSLRLAGNEQYF. The CDR3, as DNA: TGTGCCAGCAGCTTGCGCCTAGCGGGAAACGAGCAGTACTTC.